A selection of T cell receptor beta chains follows, all from one sample in a study of control samples from healthy donors and cancer patients. Sequencing was performed with immunoSEQ multiplex PCR; in TCRdb, only in-frame clones are kept and a portion is missing. The sample includes under 150,000 clones, approximately 95% of them seen just once. The specimen was blood. These receptors all stem from a man aged 30 to 45 in good health. The CDR3 runs from the conserved cysteine through the conserved F or W. A D gene is named only where the DNA matches it firmly. Where a row states a size, it is once, few, many or the class of an expanded clone; other rows omit it.

>TRBJ1-3|TRBV18|NA|NA
CASSPPSGTVSGNTIYF
TGTGCCAGCTCACCACCGAGTGGGACGGTCTCTGGAAACACCATATATTTT
>TRBJ2-7|TRBV2|NA|few
CASKQQGSSYEQYF
TGTGCCAGCAAGCAACAGGGAAGCTCCTACGAGCAGTACTTC
>TRBJ1-2|TRBV27|TRBD1|NA
CASRQLGTGRYGYTF
TGTGCCAGCAGGCAATTAGGGACAGGGAGGTATGGCTACACCTTC
>TRBJ1-4|TRBV19|NA|NA
CASTDGPTTNEKLFF
TGTGCCAGTACCGACGGTCCCACAACTAATGAAAAACTGTTTTTT
>TRBJ1-1|TRBV5-1|TRBD1|NA
CASTGQGYTEAFF
TGCGCCAGCACGGGACAGGGTTACACTGAAGCTTTCTTT
>TRBJ1-6|TRBV19|TRBD1|NA
CASSSDRGSNSPLHF
TGTGCCAGTAGTAGCGACAGGGGAAGTAATTCACCCCTCCACTTT
>TRBJ1-4|TRBV5-5|TRBD1|NA
CASSPWGQLEKLFF
TGTGCCAGCAGCCCCTGGGGACAGCTTGAAAAACTGTTTTTT
>TRBJ1-4|TRBV5-1|NA|NA
CASRQGVGINEKLFF
TGCGCCAGCAGACAGGGCGTAGGGATTAATGAAAAACTGTTTTTT
>TRBJ2-3|TRBV30|NA|NA
CAWSVRGAPDTQYF
TGTGCCTGGAGTGTACGGGGGGCCCCAGATACGCAGTATTTT
>TRBJ1-1|TRBV7-6|TRBD1|NA
CASSPRYRDRGVEAFF
TGTGCCAGCAGCCCTCGTTACCGGGACAGGGGCGTTGAAGCTTTCTTT
>TRBJ2-7|TRBV3-1/TRBV3-2|NA|once
CASSQESRPRDGSYEQYF
TGTGCCAGCAGCCAAGAGTCTCGACCACGGGACGGCTCCTACGAGCAGTACTTC
>TRBJ2-2|TRBV5-4|NA|NA
CASSLGGQLTGELFF
TGTGCCAGCAGCTTAGGCGGCCAGCTCACCGGGGAGCTGTTTTTT
>TRBJ1-6|TRBV23-1|TRBD1|NA
CASSADRSSYNSPLHF
TGCGCCAGCAGTGCGGACAGGAGCTCCTATAATTCACCCCTCCACTTT